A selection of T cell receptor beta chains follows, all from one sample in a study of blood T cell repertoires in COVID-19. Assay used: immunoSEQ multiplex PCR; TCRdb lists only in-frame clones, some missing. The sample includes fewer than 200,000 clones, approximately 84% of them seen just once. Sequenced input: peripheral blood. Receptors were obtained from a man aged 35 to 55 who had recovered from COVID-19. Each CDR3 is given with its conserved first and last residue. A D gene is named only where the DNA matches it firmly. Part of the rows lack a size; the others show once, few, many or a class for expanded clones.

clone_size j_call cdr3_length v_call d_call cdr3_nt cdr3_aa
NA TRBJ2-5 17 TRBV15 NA TGTGCCACCAGCAGAGTGGGGGGAGTGGGGGTCCAAGAGACCCAGTACTTC CATSRVGGVGVQETQYF
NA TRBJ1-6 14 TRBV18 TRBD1 TGTGCCAGCTCCTCAGGACAGGGTCTTTCACCCCTCCACTTT CASSSGQGLSPLHF
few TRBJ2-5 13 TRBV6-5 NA TGTGCCAGCACTTCCGGAGGGGACGAGACCCAGTACTTC CASTSGGDETQYF
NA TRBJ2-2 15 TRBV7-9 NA TGTGCCAGCAGCTTATACGGCAGGGCCTTCGGGGAGCTGTTTTTT CASSLYGRAFGELFF
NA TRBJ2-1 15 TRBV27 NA TGTGCCAGCAGGGGGAGCAGGTTTTCCTACAATGAGCAGTTCTTC CASRGSRFSYNEQFF
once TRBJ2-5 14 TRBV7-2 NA TGTGCCAGCAGCTTAGTTGTCAGACAAGAGACCCAGTACTTC CASSLVVRQETQYF
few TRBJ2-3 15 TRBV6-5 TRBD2 TGTGCCAGCAGTTGGCGTAGCGGGGGAACAGATACGCAGTATTTT CASSWRSGGTDTQYF
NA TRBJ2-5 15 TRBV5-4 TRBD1 TGTGCCAGCAGCTTGAGGACAGGGGCATGGGAGACCCAGTACTTC CASSLRTGAWETQYF
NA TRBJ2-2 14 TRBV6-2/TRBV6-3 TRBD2 TGTGCCAGCAGTTACAGCGGGGGGGCCGGGGAGCTGTTTTTT CASSYSGGAGELFF
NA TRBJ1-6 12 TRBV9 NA TGTGCCAGCCAAGGGGCAGGATCACCCCTCCACTTT CASQGAGSPLHF
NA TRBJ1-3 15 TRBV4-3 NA TGCGCCAGCAGCCCAGACCAGGGTTCTGGAAACACCATATATTTT CASSPDQGSGNTIYF
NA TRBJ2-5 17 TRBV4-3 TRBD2 TGCGCCAGCAGCCAAGGGGTAGCGGGGCAAAATCAAGAGACCCAGTACTTC CASSQGVAGQNQETQYF
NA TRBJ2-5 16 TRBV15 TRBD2 TGTGCCACCAGCTCTCAGGCTAGCGGGGGGAAAGAGACCCAGTACTTC CATSSQASGGKETQYF
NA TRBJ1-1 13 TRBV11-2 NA TGTGCCAGCAGCTTATCAGGGGCAGCTGAAGCTTTCTTT CASSLSGAAEAFF
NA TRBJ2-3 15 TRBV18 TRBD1 TGTGCCAGCTCACTCCGACAGGGCAGGACAGATACGCAGTATTTT CASSLRQGRTDTQYF
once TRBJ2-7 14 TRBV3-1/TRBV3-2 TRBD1 TGTGCCAGCAGCCACCGGACAGGGGTCGGCGAGCAGTACTTC CASSHRTGVGEQYF
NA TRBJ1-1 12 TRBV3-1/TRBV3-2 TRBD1 TGTGCCAGCAGCCAGGGGACAGGTGAAGCTTTCTTT CASSQGTGEAFF
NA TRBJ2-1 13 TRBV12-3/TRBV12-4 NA TGTGCCAGCAGTTTCGGCCCCCGAGGAGAGCAGTTCTTC CASSFGPRGEQFF
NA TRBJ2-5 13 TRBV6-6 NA TGTGCCAGCAGACCCCCAGGGGTAGAGACCCAGTACTTC CASRPPGVETQYF
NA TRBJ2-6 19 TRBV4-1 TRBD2 TGCGCCAGCAGCCCTAAGGGGGGGACTAGCGGCTCTGGGGCCAACGTCCTGACTTTC CASSPKGGTSGSGANVLTF
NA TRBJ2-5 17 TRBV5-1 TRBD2 TGCGCCAGCAGCTTGGGACTAGCGGGCCGTACCCAAGAGACCCAGTACTTC CASSLGLAGRTQETQYF
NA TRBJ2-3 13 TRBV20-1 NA TGCAGTGCTAGTAGGTGGGAGTCAGATACGCAGTATTTT CSASRWESDTQYF
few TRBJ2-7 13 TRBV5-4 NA TGTGCCAGCAGCTTGGCAGGGATTAACGAGCAGTACTTC CASSLAGINEQYF
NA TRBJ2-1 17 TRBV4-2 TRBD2 TGTGCCAGCAGCCCCCGACTAGCGGGGGGGCTGGATAATGAGCAGTTCTTC CASSPRLAGGLDNEQFF
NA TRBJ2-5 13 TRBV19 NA TGTGCCAGTAGTATAGAGGGGAGAGAGACCCAGTACTTC CASSIEGRETQYF
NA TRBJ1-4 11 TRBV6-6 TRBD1 TGTGCCAGCAGTTATAGCGGACAGGGGTTTTTT CASSYSGQGFF
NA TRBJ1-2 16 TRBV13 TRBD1 TGTGCCAGCAGGGACAGGGGGATGTTAACTAACTATGGCTACACCTTC CASRDRGMLTNYGYTF
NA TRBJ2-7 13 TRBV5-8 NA TGTGCCAGCAGCCTACAGGGGGGGTACGAGCAGTACTTC CASSLQGGYEQYF
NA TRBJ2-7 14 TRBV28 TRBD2 TGTGCCAGCAGACCCCTAGCGGGAGCGTACGAGCAGTACTTC CASRPLAGAYEQYF
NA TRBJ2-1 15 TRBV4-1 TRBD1 TGCGCCAGCAGCGGAGGACAGGGACCCTACAATGAGCAGTTCTTC CASSGGQGPYNEQFF
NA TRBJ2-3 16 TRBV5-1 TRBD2 TGCGCCAGCAGCTTGGCGGGGACTAGCGGGGGGTCTACGCAGTATTTT CASSLAGTSGGSTQYF
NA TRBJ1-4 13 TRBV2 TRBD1 TGTGCCATGCTCGGGACAGATGAGGAAAAACTGTTTTTT CAMLGTDEEKLFF
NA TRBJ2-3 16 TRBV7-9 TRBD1 TGTGCCAGCAGCCTCGGGGGGACAGGGCCGGCAGATACGCAGTATTTT CASSLGGTGPADTQYF
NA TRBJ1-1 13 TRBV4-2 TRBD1 TGTGCCAGCAGCCGACAGGGGAACACTGAAGCTTTCTTT CASSRQGNTEAFF
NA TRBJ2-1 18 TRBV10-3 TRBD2 TGTGCCATCAGAGAGCATGGGACTAGCGGGGGGAATTACAATGAGCAGTTCTTC CAIREHGTSGGNYNEQFF
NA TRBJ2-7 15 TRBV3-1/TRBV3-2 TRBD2 TGTGCCAGCAGCCAAGGATTAGCGGGGTCCTACGAGCAGTACTTC CASSQGLAGSYEQYF